A single sample is the source of the 7 T cell receptor beta chains below, sequenced in a study of T-cell reconstitution after alpha-beta-depleted transplantation in children. Preparing the TCRbeta library involved the use of unique molecular identifiers. TCRdb independently ran MiXCR on the PCR reads; one entry per CDR3 protein. This repertoire shows about 110,000 distinct CDR3 sequences, about 6% found once; its top ten account for roughly 25%. This sample comprised PBMCs, mostly from graft donor cells, obtained 360 days after TCRalphabeta/CD19-depleted stem cell transplant. These TCRs come from a male patient aged 2-9 years who had a stem cell transplant for acute lymphoblastic leukemia, so the T cells may come from the graft donor.

This clonotype appeared many times. The CDR3 DNA reads as TGTGCCAGCAGTTACGTGGGGTTCAAGGACGAGCAGTACTTC. Translation gives CASSYVGFKDEQYF. This rearrangement joins TRBV6-5 to TRBJ2-7; D gene ambiguous. The CDR3 is 14 amino acids. V was clipped by 2 bases and J by 5 bases, with 13 bases between them. CDR1 MNHEY and CDR2 SVGAGI come from the germline V gene.

In its sample, this clonotype was seen a few times. The V gene is TRBV9, the J gene TRBJ2-7, with no clear D. Germline loops: CDR1 SGDLS, CDR2 YYNGEE. Trimming stripped 5 bases from V and 2 bases from J, with 11 bases between. This CDR3 is built from 13 residues. CDR3 region: CASSPPRPYEQYF. The CDR3, as DNA: TGTGCCAGCAGTCCTCCTCGGCCCTACGAGCAGTACTTC.

This clonotype was seen at least ten times. The V and J genes are TRBV9 and TRBJ2-5; perhaps TRBD2 as D (5 bases). The CDR3 is made up of 15 amino acids. Germline V gives CDR1 SGDLS, CDR2 YYNGEE. Deletions cut 4 bases from V and 1 base from J, with 14 bases between. CDR3 in amino acids: CASSPRSAVQETQYF. In DNA form, the CDR3 reads TGTGCCAGCAGCCCCCGGTCAGCGGTCCAAGAGACCCAGTACTTC.

This clonotype has ten or more counts. The rearrangement links TRBV7-9 to TRBJ1-2, with D hard to call. Trimming left V 2 bases short and J 8 bases short, with 6 bases between. Germline-derived CDR1 and CDR2 are SEHNR and FQNEAQ (reference sequence). The CDR3 has 11 amino acids. This chain's CDR3 is CASSLHPGYTF. The CDR3 coding sequence is TGTGCCAGCAGCTTACATCCCGGCTACACCTTC.

This clonotype was counted a few times. V and J are TRBV12-3 or TRBV12-4 and TRBJ2-1, with unresolved D. CDR3 length equals 13 residues. V was cut by 11 bases and J by 0 bases, with 11 bases left in between. CDR3 nucleotides: TGTGCCTCCGCGATGGGCTCCTACAATGAGCAGTTCTTC. Its protein product is CASAMGSYNEQFF.

This clonotype was observed at least ten times. The chain couples TRBV2 to TRBJ2-2; tentative D call: TRBD2 (5 bases). V lost 8 bases and J lost 6, with 10 bases in between. Germline V gene lookup returns CDR1 SNHLY and CDR2 FYNNEI. The CDR3 is made up of 12 amino acids. CDR3 bases: TGTGCCAGCCGAACGGAGGCCGGGGAGCTGTTTTTT. Its protein is CASRTEAGELFF.

V is TRBV15 and J is TRBJ2-5, with TRBD2 matching over 7 bases. The germline gives CDR1 LNHNV, CDR2 YYDKDF (reference sequence). V lost 3 bases, J lost 5 bases, and 9 bases stayed unmatched. This CDR3 is built from 15 residues. The CDR3 nucleotides read TGTGCCACCAGCAGGGCTTTCGGGAGGAGGGAGACCCAGTACTTC. The encoded protein is CATSRAFGRRETQYF.